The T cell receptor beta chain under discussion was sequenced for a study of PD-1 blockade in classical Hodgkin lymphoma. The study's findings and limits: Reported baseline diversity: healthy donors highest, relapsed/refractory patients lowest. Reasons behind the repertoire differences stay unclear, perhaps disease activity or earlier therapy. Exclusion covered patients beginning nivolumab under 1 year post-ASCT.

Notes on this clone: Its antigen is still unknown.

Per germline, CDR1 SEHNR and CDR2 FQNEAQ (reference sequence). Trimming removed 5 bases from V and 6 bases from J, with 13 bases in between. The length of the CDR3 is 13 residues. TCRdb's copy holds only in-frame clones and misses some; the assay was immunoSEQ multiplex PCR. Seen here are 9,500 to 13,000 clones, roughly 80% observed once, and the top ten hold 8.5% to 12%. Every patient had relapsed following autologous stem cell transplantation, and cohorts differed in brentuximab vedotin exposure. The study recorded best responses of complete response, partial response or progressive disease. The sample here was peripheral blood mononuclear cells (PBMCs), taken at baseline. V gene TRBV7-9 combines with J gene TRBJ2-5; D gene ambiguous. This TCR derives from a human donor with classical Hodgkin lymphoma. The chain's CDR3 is CASSAPGKQTQYF. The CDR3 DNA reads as TGTGCCAGCAGCGCCCCGGGCAAGCAGACCCAGTACTTC.